Listed below are T cell receptor beta chains from one sample, sequenced in a study of T cell responses to AZD1222 COVID-19 vaccine. Using immunoSEQ multiplex PCR, the repertoire was profiled, and TCRdb retains in-frame clones only, with some absent. The sample lists more than 150,000 clones, approximately 90% occurring once. The sample was peripheral blood, taken on day 0 of AZD1222 vaccination. These receptors all come from an adult in good health. The conserved cysteine and the conserved F or W are not part of the CDR3 here. Size values are once, few and many counts, or a class for expanded clones, and some rows have none.

CDR3: ATSRWGTGPTNYGYT
V: TRBV15
size: .

CDR3: ASSRPGQSNNEQF
V: TRBV6-5
size: .

CDR3: SVEGDRDEKLF
V: TRBV29-1
size: once

CDR3: ASGLGEGAGF
V: TRBV12-5
size: .

CDR3: ASSQVRAQSYNEQF
V: TRBV3-1/TRBV3-2
size: .

CDR3: SASFKETQY
V: TRBV20-1
size: .

CDR3: ASSNHWTLTGGADGYT
V: TRBV19
size: .

CDR3: ASSSPGQSNQPQH
V: TRBV7-8
size: .

CDR3: ASSQQAGTSYGYT
V: TRBV3-1/TRBV3-2
size: .

CDR3: ASREGLQTYEQY
V: TRBV2
size: .

CDR3: ASSPPGGGYGYT
V: TRBV28
size: .

CDR3: ATSDRKGLSSYNEQF
V: TRBV24-1
size: .

CDR3: ASSESSGSQETQY
V: TRBV6-4
size: few

CDR3: ASSQDRWGNEKLF
V: TRBV3-1/TRBV3-2
size: .

CDR3: ASSFVSGGIPYEQY
V: TRBV7-9
size: .

CDR3: ASSIGKGPSSYNSPLH
V: TRBV21-1
size: .

CDR3: ASSSSGANVLT
V: TRBV27
size: once

CDR3: ASSKQGSENTEAF
V: TRBV7-8
size: .

CDR3: ASSLSRASPLH
V: TRBV27
size: few

CDR3: ASSEGGGNQPQH
V: TRBV7-8
size: .

CDR3: ASSQDFSGTGVNTEAF
V: TRBV4-2
size: .

CDR3: ASSLGVDSGELF
V: TRBV11-1
size: .

CDR3: ASSLEVTGELF
V: TRBV5-1
size: .

CDR3: ASSFMLAFPGLAGAVEEQF
V: TRBV27
size: .

CDR3: ASSRLRGQDEKLF
V: TRBV16
size: .

CDR3: SVEEGNYGYT
V: TRBV29-1
size: .

CDR3: ASRSEWGVSANVLT
V: TRBV11-2
size: .